This T cell receptor (beta chain) was identified in a study of shared clonotypes between healthy human individuals. Looked up from germline, CDR1 is SGHAT and CDR2 is FQNNGV. CDR3 length: 15 amino acids. V dropped 5 bases and J dropped 2 bases, with 15 bases sitting between them. Sequenced by immunoSEQ multiplex PCR; TCRdb stores in-frame clones only, minus some. The table includes around 1,900,000 clones, just over 90% detected once. Naive CD8 cells lacked CD45RO and underwent positive selection for CCR7, leaving out terminally differentiated effector memory CD45RA+ cells. Material: naive CD8+ T cells from PBMCs. This TCR came from a man between 18 and 29 years old in good health. Some clones in this sample may be carry-over from other donors' samples. The rearrangement links TRBV11-2 to TRBJ1-2; D remains unclear. As DNA, the CDR3 is TGTGCCAGCAGCCGCCGGTTGGCCAAGAACTATGGCTACACCTTC. This translates into CASSRRLAKNYGYTF.